This T cell receptor beta chain stems from a study of T-cell memory formation after mild COVID-19. TCRdb reprocessed the 5' RACE reads with MiXCR, giving one entry per CDR3 protein. The sample consists of 430,000 or so distinct CDR3 sequences, around 27% of them appearing once. The CDR3 contains 16 residues. V was pared by 6 bases and J by 5 bases, with 9 bases of the junction left unmatched. Germline assignment: CDR1 SNHLY and CDR2 FYNNEI. V and J are TRBV2 and TRBJ2-5; 13 bases agree with TRBD2. Sequencing input: PBMCs or a T cell subset sorted from them (not recorded which). This TCR was sampled from an adult woman who had mild COVID-19 (a few samples of this study predate the infection). Cell type and time point are not known. In DNA, the CDR3 is TGTGCCAGCAGGAGGACTAGCGGGAGTACAGGGGAGACCCAGTACTTC. Amino acids: CASRRTSGSTGETQYF.